Below, 32 T cell receptor beta chains from the same sample are listed, as sequenced in a study of blood T cell repertoires in COVID-19. This table comes from immunoSEQ multiplex PCR, and its TCRdb copy is limited to in-frame clones, with some not included. This sample has 300,000 to 450,000 clones, with around 84% found just once. The sample taken for sequencing was peripheral blood. All receptors derive from a human donor in a cohort sampled during active COVID-19.

The chain uses TRBV6-1 and TRBJ2-7; 9 positions match TRBD1. CDR1 is MNHNS, CDR2 SASEGT, per germline. Losses at the gene ends were 1 base for V and 6 bases for J; bases not matched to a gene: 7. CDR3 size: 15 residues. Here the CDR3 reads CASSEDPGQGSEQYF. The CDR3 DNA reads TGTGCCAGCAGTGAAGATCCGGGACAGGGTTCCGAGCAGTACTTC.

Remarks on this clone: Within the sample, other DNA sequences also encode this same CDR3. This chain joins TRBV12-3 or TRBV12-4 and TRBJ1-5; D unclear. The V end was cut by 1 base, the J end by 11 bases, with 6 bases between. CDR3 length: 11 amino acids. CDR3 residues: CASSLGGAQHF. Written as DNA, the CDR3 is TGTGCCAGCAGTTTAGGGGGAGCCCAGCATTTT.

J is TRBJ1-3 and V is TRBV12-3 or TRBV12-4; D remains unclear. The ends were cut back, 6 bases at V and 0 bases at J, with 6 bases in the middle. The CDR3 covers 13 residues. The CDR3 protein is CASRTYSGNTIYF. In nucleotides, the CDR3 is TGTGCCAGCAGAACCTACTCTGGAAACACCATATATTTT.

The chain has TRBV29-1 and TRBJ2-3; 10 bases map to TRBD2. The CDR3 runs 15 residues. V lost 5 bases to trimming and J lost 3 bases; unmatched junction nucleotides: 8. Germline V gives CDR1 SQVTM, CDR2 ANQGSEA. CDR3 sequence: CSVLSSGRTTDTQYF. CDR3 nucleotides: TGCAGCGTTTTGTCTAGCGGGAGAACTACAGATACGCAGTATTTT.

This clone was found once. This chain links TRBV6-5 with TRBJ1-1; D may be TRBD1 (6 bases). This CDR3 is 14 amino acids long. Trimming pared 7 bases from V and 2 bases from J, leaving 14 bases between. Germline CDR1 is MNHEY and CDR2 is SVGAGI. The CDR3 sequence is CASTRGAGNTEAFF. The CDR3, as DNA: TGTGCCAGCACCCGGGGGGCGGGTAACACTGAAGCTTTCTTT.

The chain employs TRBV6-2 or TRBV6-3 and TRBJ2-3; no reliable D call. Germline V gives CDR1 MNHEY, CDR2 SVGEGT. V lost 2 bases, J lost 2 bases, and 14 bases lay in between. This CDR3 is built from 16 residues. CDR3 in amino acids: CASSYRGSTNTDTQYF. CDR3 sequence (DNA): TGTGCCAGCAGTTACCGTGGTAGTACGAACACAGATACGCAGTATTTT.

This chain connects TRBV12-3 or TRBV12-4 to TRBJ1-1; D not certain. V shed 5 bases and J shed 7 bases, with 11 bases lying between them. There are 12 residues in the CDR3. The CDR3 region has the DNA TGTGCCAGCAGTCGCGGGGTACATGAAGCTTTCTTT. This codes for CASSRGVHEAFF.

The V gene is TRBV7-2, the J gene TRBJ2-1; 12 bases are shared with TRBD2. CDR1 is SGHTA, CDR2 FQGNSA, per germline. CDR3 length: 16 amino acids. Unmatched junction bases numbered 10, after V lost 3 bases and J lost 10 bases. CDR3 sequence: CASSFSRTSGEGEQFF. In nucleotides, the CDR3 is TGTGCCAGCAGCTTTTCTCGGACTAGCGGGGAAGGAGAGCAGTTCTTC. The full variable domain, completed using reference TRBV7-2 and TRBJ2-1, is GAGVSQSPSNKVTEKGKDVELRCDPISGHTALYWYRQSLGQGLEFLIYFQGNSAPDKSGLPSDRFSAERTGGSVSTLTIQRTQQEDSAVYLCASSFSRTSGEGEQFFGPGTRLTVL.

V gene TRBV28 combines with J gene TRBJ1-2; no clear D. CDR3 length equals 11 residues. V was shortened by 7 bases and J by 13 bases, with 16 bases between the two germline ends. Germline V gene sequence: CDR1 MDHEN, CDR2 SYDVKM. CDR3 sequence: CASNALDLSTF. The CDR3 nucleotides read TGTGCCAGCAATGCTTTAGATCTATCCACCTTC.

A word on this clone: At one end the junction does not follow the germline gene, possibly because of a read error. The gene calls are TRBV29-1 and TRBJ2-5; the D is unclear. The CDR3 loop spans 11 amino acids. Per the germline V gene, CDR1 is SQVTM and CDR2 is ANQGSEA. DNA for the CDR3: TGTCTGAGGCAGTACCAAGAGACCCAGTACTTC. Protein: CLRQYQETQYF.

The rearrangement uses TRBV3-1 (or the pseudogene TRBV3-2) and TRBJ1-3, with D hard to call. Germline values: CDR1 LGHDT, CDR2 YNNKEL (reference sequence). The V gene lost 4 bases and the J gene lost 4 bases, with 14 bases spanning the gap. The CDR3 sequence is 15 residues long. The CDR3 loop is CASSLRLGRGNTIYF. CDR3 bases: TGTGCCAGCAGCCTGCGACTTGGAAGAGGAAACACCATATATTTT.

The rearrangement uses TRBV3-1 (or the pseudogene TRBV3-2) and TRBJ2-2; D remains ambiguous. Germline V gives CDR1 LGHDT, CDR2 YNNKEL (reference sequence). Trimming took off 2 bases at V and 6 bases at J, with 10 bases between the two ends. There are 14 residues in the CDR3. Here the CDR3 DNA reads TGTGCCAGCAGCCAACGCGAGGCGGCCGGGGAGCTGTTTTTT. Translating it yields CASSQREAAGELFF.

This chain connects TRBV2 to TRBJ1-2; the D gene is possibly TRBD1 (6 bases). The CDR3 contains 14 residues. V lost 5 bases, J lost 3 bases, and 13 bases lay in between. Germline V gene data show CDR1 as SNHLY and CDR2 as FYNNEI. CDR3 nucleotide sequence: TGTGCCAGCAGTCCCACAGGGCTCGACTATGGCTACACCTTC. It encodes CASSPTGLDYGYTF.

The chain uses TRBV7-2 and TRBJ1-2; TRBD1 might be the D (5 bases). This CDR3 region has 14 residues. Germline CDR1 is SGHTA and CDR2 is FQGNSA. The V and J ends lost 1 base and 4 bases respectively, with 10 bases between them. This CDR3 is CASSLDGGSYGYTF. Here the CDR3 DNA reads TGTGCCAGCAGCTTAGACGGGGGGTCCTATGGCTACACCTTC.

This clone appeared a few times. V and J are TRBV18 and TRBJ1-5; TRBD1 might be the D (6 bases). From germline, CDR1 is KGHSH and CDR2 LQKENI. This CDR3 comprises 17 residues. The V end lost 4 bases, the J end lost 1 base, and 17 bases lay between the germline ends. The CDR3 sequence: CASSLSYRDKSNQPQHF. The CDR3 DNA sequence: TGTGCCAGCTCACTATCTTACCGGGACAAAAGCAATCAGCCCCAGCATTTT.

The chain employs TRBV5-1 and TRBJ2-3; weak D call: TRBD1 (6 bases). The V and J ends lost 0 bases and 1 base respectively, with 12 bases between them. CDR3 length equals 16 residues. The germline gives CDR1 SGHRS, CDR2 YFSETQ. The CDR3 DNA is TGCGCCAGCAGCTTGGCCCAGGGGTCCCGCACAGATACGCAGTATTTT. Translating gives CASSLAQGSRTDTQYF.

This clone came up a few times. The chain uses TRBV2 and TRBJ2-4; 7 bases agree with TRBD2. This CDR3 region has 15 residues. Losses at the gene ends were 7 bases for V and 1 base for J; bases not matched to a gene: 7. In germline, CDR1 is SNHLY, CDR2 FYNNEI. CDR3 residues: CASINGLGAKNIQYF. The CDR3 DNA is TGTGCCAGCATAAATGGACTAGGGGCCAAAAACATTCAGTACTTC.

CDR3 amino acids: CASSPFGTGGKNYGYTF. In DNA form, the CDR3 reads TGCGCCAGCAGCCCATTCGGGACAGGGGGCAAGAACTATGGCTACACCTTC. This sequence joins TRBV5-1 and TRBJ1-2, with 12 bases identical to TRBD1. The CDR3 extends over 17 amino acids. V dropped 4 bases and J dropped 2; count of bases not matched to a gene: 9. Germline assignment: CDR1 SGHRS and CDR2 YFSETQ. The full variable domain, in which reference TRBV5-1 and TRBJ1-2 provide the parts outside the CDR3, is KAGVTQTPRYLIKTRGQQVTLSCSPISGHRSVSWYQQTPGQGLQFLFEYFSETQRNKGNFPGRFSGRQFSNSRSEMNVSTLELGDSALYLCASSPFGTGGKNYGYTFGSGTRLTVV.

This clone was seen just once. V is TRBV5-1 and J is TRBJ2-5; 10 bases are a match to TRBD2. The germline V gene has CDR1 SGHRS and CDR2 YFSETQ. After removal of 4 bases from V and 4 bases from J, the junction contained 7 bases not matched to a gene. This CDR3 has 15 residues. This chain's CDR3 is CASSKLAGRGETQYF. The CDR3 DNA is TGCGCCAGCAGCAAACTAGCGGGGCGGGGAGAGACCCAGTACTTC.

The chain couples TRBV5-4 to TRBJ1-1, with unresolved D. V lost 6 bases and J lost 0, with 12 bases in between. CDR1 is SGHNT and CDR2 is YYREEE in the germline V gene (reference sequence). CDR3 length: 14 residues. The CDR3 DNA reads TGTGCCAGCAAGACTGGCGGAATGAACACTGAAGCTTTCTTT. Residues: CASKTGGMNTEAFF.

This clone was seen just once. This chain uses TRBV19 with TRBJ2-3, with D tentatively TRBD1 (5 bases). Germline CDR1 and CDR2: LNHDA and SQIVND (reference sequence). Deletions cut 3 bases from V and 3 bases from J, with 10 bases between. The CDR3 runs 14 residues. The CDR3 DNA reads TGTGCCAGTAGTATCTCCAGGGATACAGATACGCAGTATTTT. As protein: CASSISRDTDTQYF.

The chain is built from TRBV11-2 and TRBJ2-2, with D tentatively TRBD2 (5 bases). The CDR3 totals 14 residues. CDR1 is SGHAT, CDR2 FQNNGV, per germline. V lost 3 bases to trimming and J lost 3 bases, with 8 bases between them. Here the CDR3 DNA reads TGTGCCAGCAGCTTGAACGGGGACACCGGGGAGCTGTTTTTT. It encodes CASSLNGDTGELFF.

The V and J genes are TRBV30 and TRBJ2-2; a possible D gene is TRBD2 (6 bases). CDR3 length equals 13 residues. Germline CDR1 GTSNPN, CDR2 SVGIG (reference sequence). CDR3 protein: CAGGADTSGELFF. In DNA form, the CDR3 reads TGTGCTGGAGGGGCAGACACCTCCGGGGAGCTGTTTTTT.

The V and J genes are TRBV21-1 and TRBJ2-7; the DNA was not used to check the table's D call, TRBD1. TRBV21-1 is an annotated pseudogene. The CDR3 is made up of 14 amino acids. The CDR3 DNA reads as TGTGCCAGCAGCAATGGACAGGCTCCTTACGAGCAGTACTTC. Protein sequence: CASSNGQAPYEQYF.

The gene calls are TRBV29-1 and TRBJ1-1, with a tentative D call TRBD1 (5 bases). Germline V CDR1 and CDR2: SQVTM, ANQGSEA. V was trimmed by 0 bases and J by 5 bases, leaving 13 bases between them. CDR3 length equals 14 residues. CDR3 coding DNA: TGCAGCGTTGAAGAATCAAGGGGTGGGACTGAAGCTTTCTTT. Translated, it gives CSVEESRGGTEAFF.

The genes are TRBV2 and TRBJ2-7; 8 nucleotides align to TRBD2. V lost 7 bases, J lost 3 bases, and 11 bases stayed unmatched. Germline values: CDR1 SNHLY, CDR2 FYNNEI. CDR3 length: 15 residues. CDR3 DNA sequence: TGTGCCAGCATCCCCAGCGGGGGCCGATACTACGAGCAGTACTTC. Translating it yields CASIPSGGRYYEQYF.

The CDR3 spells CASSYRAGNQPQHF. The DNA for the CDR3 is TGTGCCAGCAGTTACAGGGCAGGGAACCAGCCCCAGCATTTT. The chain carries TRBV6-5 and TRBJ1-5; maybe TRBD1 (5 bases). Trimming took 2 bases from V and 7 from J, leaving 12 bases between them. This CDR3 has 14 amino acids. Germline V gene sequence: CDR1 MNHEY, CDR2 SVGAGI.

This rearrangement joins TRBV7-3 to TRBJ2-1; D ambiguous. CDR1 and CDR2 (germline): SGHTA, FQGTGA. CDR3 length: 15 amino acids. Trimming removed 3 bases at V and 0 bases at J, with 9 bases between. The CDR3 is CASSFGASSYNEQFF. The DNA for the CDR3 is TGTGCCAGCAGCTTCGGAGCGAGCTCCTACAATGAGCAGTTCTTC.

The rearrangement uses TRBV7-3 and TRBJ2-3; D gene ambiguous. Between the trimmed V and J ends, which lost 2 bases and 6 bases, there was a span of 9 bases. CDR3 length equals 13 residues. Germline CDR1 is SGHTA and CDR2 is FQGTGA. DNA of the CDR3: TGTGCCAGCAGCTTATCACAGTCGGATACGCAGTATTTT. As protein: CASSLSQSDTQYF.

The table lists this clone with a few counts. The rearrangement links TRBV4-1 to TRBJ1-1, with 10 positions matching TRBD1. Germline V lookup: CDR1 MGHRA, CDR2 YSYEKL. The CDR3 totals 14 residues. The ends lost 3 bases at V and 10 bases at J; junction bases unmatched: 8. The CDR3 DNA reads as TGCGCCAGCAGCCACCCGGGACAGGGGATAGGAGCTTTCTTT. Translating it yields CASSHPGQGIGAFF.

In DNA form, the CDR3 reads TGTGCCAGCAGTTCCTTAGCGGGAGTAGCTGAGCAGTTCTTC. Amino acids: CASSSLAGVAEQFF. The chain joins TRBV27 to TRBJ2-1; 9 nucleotides match TRBD2. The CDR3 runs to 14 residues. Germline CDR1 is MNHEY and CDR2 is SMNVEV (reference sequence). With 4 bases clipped from V and 9 bases from J, the junction kept 7 bases outside the gene matches.

V usage is TRBV7-3 and J usage is TRBJ2-3, with D perhaps TRBD1 (5 bases). This CDR3 is 12 amino acids long. The V end lost 6 bases, the J end lost 11 bases, and 15 bases lay between the germline ends. In germline, CDR1 is SGHTA, CDR2 FQGTGA. The CDR3 region is CASSLNRGGQYF. The CDR3 DNA reads TGTGCCAGCAGTTTGAATAGGGGTGGGCAGTATTTT.